This passage covers 11 T cell receptor beta chains from one sample sequenced in a study of OX40 agonist ivuxolimab in advanced cancers. This table comes from immunoSEQ multiplex PCR, and its TCRdb copy is limited to in-frame clones, with some not included. Altogether about 28,000 clones are present, 86% being singletons, with the ten largest covering 20% to 30%. The input for sequencing was CD4+ or CD8+ T cells sorted from blood, taken in a trial of the OX40 agonist ivuxolimab. The receptors stem from an adult with an advanced solid tumor such as melanoma, head and neck, liver or kidney cancer.

The rearrangement joins TRBV15 to TRBJ2-5; D gene unclear. CDR1 and CDR2 from the germline V gene are LNHNV and YYDKDF (reference sequence). V was cut by 1 base and J by 4 bases, with 13 bases left in between. This CDR3 is 15 amino acids long. The DNA of the CDR3 is TGTGCCACCAGCAGAGGACGTCAGAATAGAGAGACCCAGTACTTC. As protein: CATSRGRQNRETQYF.

The rearrangement links TRBV19 to TRBJ1-5; no reliable D call. This CDR3 has 12 residues. CDR1 LNHDA and CDR2 SQIVND come from the germline V gene (reference sequence). V shed 5 bases and J shed 11 bases, with 13 bases lying between them. CDR3 DNA: TGTGCCAGTAGTTCAGACCCGGGTTCCCAGCATTTT. Its protein product is CASSSDPGSQHF.

J is TRBJ2-1 and V is TRBV9; 9 nucleotides match TRBD2. Trimming took 0 bases from V and 8 from J; bases not matched to a gene: 9. The germline gives CDR1 SGDLS, CDR2 YYNGEE. The CDR3 loop spans 16 amino acids. The CDR3 here is CASSVGSGSPFDEQFF. In DNA, the CDR3 is TGTGCCAGCAGCGTAGGTAGCGGGAGCCCTTTTGATGAGCAGTTCTTC.

This chain joins TRBV5-1 and TRBJ1-1; 8 nucleotides agree with TRBD1. The CDR3 runs 16 residues. The V and J ends lost 4 bases and 4 bases, in that order; junction bases with no gene match: 12. The germline V gene has CDR1 SGHRS and CDR2 YFSETQ. CDR3 region: CASSLDREGGVTEAFF. The CDR3, as DNA: TGCGCCAGCAGCCTGGACAGGGAAGGAGGGGTCACTGAAGCTTTCTTT.

In this sample, this clone turned up once. V usage is TRBV19 and J usage is TRBJ2-3; D could derive from TRBD1 or TRBD2 (5 bases each). Germline CDR1 LNHDA, CDR2 SQIVND (reference sequence). V was cut by 1 base and J by 1 base, with 9 bases left in between. This CDR3 spans 15 amino acids. CDR3 protein: CASSIGGSGTDTQYF. The CDR3 DNA is TGTGCCAGTAGTATAGGGGGGAGCGGCACAGATACGCAGTATTTT.

The chain uses TRBV11-2 and TRBJ1-4; D may be TRBD1 (6 bases). V dropped 5 bases and J dropped 3 bases, with 19 bases sitting between them. CDR1 and CDR2 (germline): SGHAT, FQNNGV. The CDR3 consists of 17 residues. DNA of the CDR3: TGTGCCAGCAGCCCCCAGGACAGATCTAGGGCTAATGAAAAACTGTTTTTT. Its translation is CASSPQDRSRANEKLFF.

The chain combines TRBV28 with TRBJ1-1; TRBD1 agrees at 8 bases. Germline trimming cut 8 bases from V and 1 base from J; bases unmatched to any gene: 12. The CDR3 sequence is 16 residues long. The germline CDR1 and CDR2 sequences are MDHEN and SYDVKM. CDR3 in amino acids: CASCGQGGWRNTEAFF. CDR3 nucleotide sequence: TGTGCCAGCTGTGGACAGGGTGGCTGGAGGAACACTGAAGCTTTCTTT.

The chain links TRBV11-3 to TRBJ2-7; D may be TRBD2 (5 bases). V was shortened by 1 base and J by 1 base, with 8 bases between the two germline ends. Germline V gene sequence: CDR1 SGHNT, CDR2 YENEEA. The CDR3 runs 14 residues. CDR3 bases: TGTGCCAGCAGCTTAGTTTGGACTTCCTACGAGCAGTACTTC. Protein: CASSLVWTSYEQYF.

V gene TRBV5-6 combines with J gene TRBJ1-2; a weak D match, TRBD1 (5 bases). The germline CDR1 and CDR2 sequences are SGHDT and YYEEEE. The CDR3 runs to 14 residues. Trimming took off 0 bases at V and 3 bases at J, with 9 bases between the two ends. DNA for the CDR3: TGTGCCAGCAGCTTGGGGGGGACGGACTATGGCTACACCTTC. It yields the protein CASSLGGTDYGYTF.

The rearrangement links TRBV30 to TRBJ2-2; D is perhaps TRBD2 (5 bases). Germline V gene data show CDR1 as GTSNPN and CDR2 as SVGIG (reference sequence). V was trimmed by 1 base and J by 5 bases, leaving 8 bases between them. CDR3 length equals 13 residues. The CDR3 loop reads CAWSGSGTGELFF. DNA of the CDR3: TGTGCCTGGAGTGGGAGCGGTACCGGGGAGCTGTTTTTT. Supplemented by reference TRBV30 and TRBJ2-2, the full variable domain reads SQTIHQWPATLVQPVGSPLSLECTVEGTSNPNLYWYRQAAGRGLQLLFYSVGIGQISSEVPQNLSASRPQDRQFILSSKKLLLSDSGFYLCAWSGSGTGELFFGEGSRLTVL.

V gene TRBV15 combines with J gene TRBJ2-1, with 8 positions matching TRBD2. The CDR3 extends over 15 amino acids. CDR1 and CDR2 (germline): LNHNV, YYDKDF (reference sequence). V shed 5 bases, J shed 0 bases, and the junction held 3 bases outside the gene matches. CDR3 nucleotide sequence: TGTGCCACCAGCCCCGGGAGGGACTCCTACAATGAGCAGTTCTTC. It encodes CATSPGRDSYNEQFF.